This T cell receptor (beta chain) was observed in a study of chemoradiotherapy in HPV16-positive cancers. V was pared by 0 bases and J by 2 bases, with 12 bases of the junction left unmatched. The CDR3 has 20 amino acids. The germline V gene encodes CDR1 SGHRS and CDR2 YFSETQ. Generated by immunoSEQ multiplex PCR, the TCRdb table keeps only in-frame clones and is missing some. The sample lists more than 9,500 clones, more than 70% occurring once. With regard to this clone: Its antigen is as yet unknown.

Findings and limits, study-wide: Non-HPV-specific T cells did not expand in tumors during treatment, whereas candidate HPV-specific clones and E7-related motifs did. Better recurrence-free survival went with HPV-responsive T-cell expansion in HPV16-positive patients. HPV-specific T cells were functionally defined from only a couple of HPV16-positive patients.

The origin of this receptor is a human donor with HPV-associated anogenital cancer. The material was obtained from a patient who underwent chemoradiotherapy. The rearrangement uses TRBV5-1 and TRBJ2-3; 13 nucleotides match TRBD2. In nucleotides, the CDR3 is TGCGCCAGCAGCTTGGGTAACAGGGTACTAGCGGGGGGGACCACAGATACGCAGTATTTT. As protein: CASSLGNRVLAGGTTDTQYF.